These 16 T cell receptor beta chains came from one sample sequenced in a study of blood T cell repertoires in COVID-19. This table comes from immunoSEQ multiplex PCR, and its TCRdb copy is limited to in-frame clones, with some not included. The sample gives around 190,000 clones, approximately 90% of which show up once; 4% to 5% is in the top ten. The sample consisted of peripheral blood. Every receptor here comes from a human donor in a cohort sampled during active COVID-19.

The chain links TRBV7-9 to TRBJ2-1; 11 bases are a match to TRBD2. After removal of 0 bases from V and 3 bases from J, the junction contained 1 base not matched to a gene. The CDR3 runs to 16 residues. Germline CDR1 and CDR2: SEHNR and FQNEAQ (reference sequence). The CDR3 protein is CASSLAGTSGYNEQFF. The CDR3 DNA reads as TGTGCCAGCAGCTTAGCTGGGACTAGCGGCTACAATGAGCAGTTCTTC.

V is TRBV10-2 and J is TRBJ2-3; 7 bases are shared with TRBD1. The V gene's germline CDR1 is WSHSY and CDR2 SAAADI. J gave up 6 bases and V 6 bases, and 15 bases lay outside the gene matches. The CDR3 totals 16 residues. The CDR3 protein is CASRTGFLRFRDTQYF. CDR3 sequence (DNA): TGCGCCAGCAGGACAGGGTTCTTGCGCTTCAGGGATACGCAGTATTTT.

The chain employs TRBV14 and TRBJ2-1, with a weak D call TRBD2 (5 bases). The V and J ends lost 4 bases and 6 bases respectively, with 16 bases between them. Germline loops: CDR1 SGHDN, CDR2 FVKESK. The CDR3 covers 15 residues. The CDR3 loop reads CASSLQMGSVNEQFF. CDR3 nucleotide sequence: TGTGCCAGCAGCCTCCAGATGGGTAGCGTCAATGAGCAGTTCTTC. Together with reference TRBV14 and TRBJ2-1, the CDR3 gives the full variable domain: EAGVTQFPSHSVIEKGQTVTLRCDPISGHDNLYWYRRVMGKEIKFLLHFVKESKQDESGMPNNRFLAERTGGTYSTLKVQPAELEDSGVYFCASSLQMGSVNEQFFGPGTRLTVL.

In the case of this clone: At one end the junction does not follow the germline gene, possibly because of a read error. The genes are TRBV7-7 and TRBJ2-1; 8 bases agree with TRBD2. CDR1 SSHAT and CDR2 FNYEAQ come from the germline V gene (reference sequence). This CDR3 comprises 15 residues. The CDR3 sequence is CASSPGGANYNEQFF. CDR3 sequence (DNA): TGTGCTAGCAGCCCCGGGGGGGCGAACTACAATGAGCAGTTCTTC.

V gene TRBV6-5 combines with J gene TRBJ1-1, with D unresolved. The length of the CDR3 is 13 residues. Trimming took off 3 bases at V and 1 base at J, with 6 bases between the two ends. Germline CDR1 and CDR2: MNHEY and SVGAGI. The CDR3 coding sequence is TGTGCCAGCAGTTATCTAGAGAACACTGAAGCTTTCTTT. Translating gives CASSYLENTEAFF.

The gene calls are TRBV28 and TRBJ1-6; TRBD1 matches 8 bases. Germline V gene lookup returns CDR1 MDHEN and CDR2 SYDVKM. Trimming took 3 bases from V and 9 from J; bases not matched to a gene: 7. CDR3 length: 15 amino acids. CDR3 in amino acids: CASSFRPGGGSPLHF. CDR3 nucleotides: TGTGCCAGCAGTTTTCGCCCAGGGGGCGGTTCACCCCTCCACTTT.

The rearrangement joins TRBV7-2 to TRBJ1-1, with a weak D call TRBD1 (6 bases). V was pared by 3 bases and J by 1 base, with 15 bases between. There are 16 residues in the CDR3. Germline CDR1 is SGHTA and CDR2 is FQGNSA. The CDR3 DNA is TGTGCCAGCAGCTTTCCTCTCACAGGGAAGAACACTGAAGCTTTCTTT. Translated: CASSFPLTGKNTEAFF. Full variable domain (outside the CDR3, taken from reference TRBV7-2 and TRBJ1-1): GAGVSQSPSNKVTEKGKDVELRCDPISGHTALYWYRQSLGQGLEFLIYFQGNSAPDKSGLPSDRFSAERTGGSVSTLTIQRTQQEDSAVYLCASSFPLTGKNTEAFFGQGTRLTVV.

The chain is built from TRBV10-3 and TRBJ1-3; 11 bases are shared with TRBD1. V dropped 3 bases and J dropped 7; count of bases not matched to a gene: 8. Germline loops: CDR1 ENHRY, CDR2 SYGVKD. The CDR3 has 16 residues. CDR3 DNA sequence: TGTGCCATCAGTGATTCAGGACAGGGGGCTCGTAACACCATATATTTT. Its protein product is CAISDSGQGARNTIYF.

The gene calls are TRBV5-1 and TRBJ1-1, with no clear D. The CDR3 has 14 residues. With 1 base removed from V and 6 bases from J, the gap between germline ends came to 13 bases. CDR1 and CDR2 (germline): SGHRS, YFSETQ. CDR3 region: CASSLNVASPEAFF. For the CDR3, the DNA is TGCGCCAGCAGCTTGAACGTGGCTTCTCCTGAAGCTTTCTTT.

This sequence joins TRBV28 and TRBJ2-1; D gene unclear. CDR1 and CDR2 (germline): MDHEN, SYDVKM. V was clipped by 5 bases and J by 7 bases, with 9 bases between them. CDR3 length equals 12 residues. CDR3 sequence reads: CASSTPLNEQFF. The CDR3 DNA sequence: TGTGCCAGCAGTACACCCCTGAATGAGCAGTTCTTC.

The chain is built from TRBV30 and TRBJ2-7; 7 bases map to TRBD1. CDR3 size: 14 residues. The ends lost 4 bases at V and 3 bases at J; junction bases unmatched: 9. CDR1 and CDR2 from the germline V gene are GTSNPN and SVGIG (reference sequence). CDR3 in DNA: TGTGCCTGGAAGGACCAGGGGGTTCTCTACGAGCAGTACTTC. The encoded protein is CAWKDQGVLYEQYF.

The chain couples TRBV2 to TRBJ1-5, with 11 bases matching TRBD1. Germline CDR1 reads SNHLY; CDR2 reads FYNNEI. This CDR3 contains 15 residues. With 6 bases clipped from V and 6 bases from J, the junction kept 7 bases outside the gene matches. The DNA for the CDR3 is TGTGCCAGCAGCCTTTGGACAGGGGGCTTTCAGCCCCAGCATTTT. Protein product: CASSLWTGGFQPQHF.

This sequence joins TRBV10-3 and TRBJ2-1; no clear D. Germline lookup yields CDR1 ENHRY and CDR2 SYGVKD. Trimming removed 3 bases at V and 6 bases at J, with 9 bases between. This CDR3 comprises 13 residues. In nucleotides, the CDR3 is TGTGCCATCAGTGATAGTAGTGTCAATGAGCAGTTCTTC. Protein sequence: CAISDSSVNEQFF.

This clone was found a few times. The genes are TRBV23-1 and TRBJ2-1; TRBD1 agrees at 10 bases. TRBV23-1 belongs to the ORF category, with a function that is uncertain. This CDR3 is 17 amino acids long. V lost 4 bases to trimming and J lost 9 bases; unmatched junction nucleotides: 15. CDR3 nucleotides: TGCGCCAGCAGTCCCGCCGTCGGACAGGGGGAAGACGGTGAGCAGTTCTTC. Encoded protein: CASSPAVGQGEDGEQFF.

The V call is TRBV19, the J call TRBJ1-5; D might be TRBD1 (6 bases). From germline, CDR1 is LNHDA and CDR2 SQIVND (reference sequence). The CDR3 has 13 amino acids. The V and J ends lost 7 bases and 4 bases respectively, with 11 bases between them. Written as DNA, the CDR3 is TGTGCCAGTACCTCGGACAGTAATCAGCCCCAGCATTTT. Translation: CASTSDSNQPQHF.

The table lists this clone with a count of one. This sequence joins TRBV4-1 and TRBJ1-1; D perhaps matches TRBD1 (5 bases). Trimming shortened V by 1 base and J by 5 bases, and 14 bases separated the two germline ends. The CDR3 is made up of 15 amino acids. From germline, CDR1 is MGHRA and CDR2 YSYEKL. DNA of the CDR3: TGCGCCAGCAGCCAAGTTGGGCAGGGCGGAACTGAAGCTTTCTTT. Protein product: CASSQVGQGGTEAFF.